This T cell receptor beta chain derives from a study of tumor-infiltrating lymphocytes in primary liver carcinoma. It was from roughly 20-30 mg of unsorted bulk tissue that RNA and DNA were co-extracted. Comment on this clonotype: This may stem from a read error, because a much larger clone lies one nucleotide away.

The CDR3 is 13 residues long. V was shortened by 5 bases and J by 4 bases, with 12 bases between the two germline ends. Germline assignment: CDR1 DFQATT and CDR2 SNEGSKA (reference sequence). With around 450 ng total RNA as template and a constant-region primer, TCR beta cDNA was made. Investigators got TCR beta libraries out of three nested multiplex PCR rounds, done with slightly modified ARM-PCR. Forward primers for TRBV1-TRBV30 and a C-beta reverse primer served the first two PCR rounds, at roughly 10 cycles each. TCRdb reprocessed the multiplex PCR reads via MiXCR and lists one record per CDR3 protein. The repertoire has tens of thousands of distinct CDR3 sequences, more than 65% of them found once; the top ten carry around 19%.

V and J are TRBV20-1 and TRBJ2-1; TRBD1 might be the D (5 bases). The receptor's source is a man aged 35 to 55 with primary liver carcinoma and hepatitis B virus infection. Sequenced input: liver tumor tissue from sampling region 1. This sample's subset: tumor region T1, superior pole. The CDR3 is CSAASTAYNEQFF. CDR3 in DNA: TGCAGTGCTGCATCGACAGCGTACAATGAGCAGTTCTTC.